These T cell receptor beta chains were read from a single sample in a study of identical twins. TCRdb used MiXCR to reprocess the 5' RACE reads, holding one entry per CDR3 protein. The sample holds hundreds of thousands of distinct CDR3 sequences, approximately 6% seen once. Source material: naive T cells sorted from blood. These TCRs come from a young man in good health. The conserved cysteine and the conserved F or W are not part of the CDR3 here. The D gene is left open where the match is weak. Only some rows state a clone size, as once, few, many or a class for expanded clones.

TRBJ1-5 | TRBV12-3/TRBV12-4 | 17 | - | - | ASSLSTGTLTGPRTPQH
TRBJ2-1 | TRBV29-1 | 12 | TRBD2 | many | SVGGLADLNEQF
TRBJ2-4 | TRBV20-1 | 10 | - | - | SARGEKNIQY
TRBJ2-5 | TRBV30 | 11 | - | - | AWSVQQMQTQY
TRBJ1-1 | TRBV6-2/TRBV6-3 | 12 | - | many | ASSYFIPNTEAF
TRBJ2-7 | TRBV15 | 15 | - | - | ATSRDPTARGSYEQY
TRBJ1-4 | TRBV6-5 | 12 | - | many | ASSYSRGNEKLF
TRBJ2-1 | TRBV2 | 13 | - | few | ASSEALRGNNEQF
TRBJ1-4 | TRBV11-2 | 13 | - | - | ASSRTAATYEKLF
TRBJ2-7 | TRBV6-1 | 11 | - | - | ASTTGESYEQY
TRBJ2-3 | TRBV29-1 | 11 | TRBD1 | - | SVPGGPTDTQY
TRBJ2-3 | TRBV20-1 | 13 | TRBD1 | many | SASVRDRATDTQY
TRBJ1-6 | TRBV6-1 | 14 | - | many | ASKAGEGSYNSPLH
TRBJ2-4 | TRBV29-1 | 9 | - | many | SVAEWDIQY
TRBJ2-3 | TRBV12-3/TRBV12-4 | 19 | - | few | ASSFFLRGGKGSLGTDTQY
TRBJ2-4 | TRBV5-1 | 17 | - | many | ASSLEGQRPFVGKNIQY
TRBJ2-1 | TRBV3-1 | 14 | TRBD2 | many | ASSPTGLADYNEQF
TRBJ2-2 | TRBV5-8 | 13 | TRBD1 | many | ASSPGTGGAGELF
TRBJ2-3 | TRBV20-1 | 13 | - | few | SARGLRGRTDTQY
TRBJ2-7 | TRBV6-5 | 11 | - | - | ASSYSKFYEQY
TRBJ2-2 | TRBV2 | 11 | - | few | ASSSTPTGELF
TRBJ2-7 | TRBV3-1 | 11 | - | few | ASSPWQAGEQY
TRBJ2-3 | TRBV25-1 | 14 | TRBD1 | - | ASSSSQGAGTDTQY
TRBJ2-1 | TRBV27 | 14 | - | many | ASSTLASSKAYEQF